This T cell receptor (beta chain) is from a study of shared clonotypes between healthy human individuals. Study overall: Donors had three CD4 naive, three CD4 memory, two CD8 naive and one CD8 memory plate apiece.

Recent vaccinations or acute infections were absent in the healthy HIV-negative adult donors. CDR1 SGHDT and CDR2 YYEEEE come from the germline V gene. The V end lost 1 base, the J end lost 8 bases, and 15 bases lay between the germline ends. This CDR3 contains 15 residues. For sorted subsets, about 190 ng DNA per replicate equaled about 27,000 T cell genomes. The table came from immunoSEQ multiplex PCR; TCRdb's copy has only in-frame clones and leaves some out. The profile covers about 2 million clones, with over 85% appearing a single time and around 0.13% taken by the ten largest. V usage is TRBV5-6 and J usage is TRBJ1-4; no firm D call. Material: naive CD4+ T cells sorted from blood. Subset meaning: CD45RA+ positively selected. The clonotype was recovered from a young man in good health. The CDR3 loop is CASSLFWAAGEKLFF. CDR3 DNA sequence: TGTGCCAGCAGCTTGTTTTGGGCTGCGGGGGAAAAACTGTTTTTT.